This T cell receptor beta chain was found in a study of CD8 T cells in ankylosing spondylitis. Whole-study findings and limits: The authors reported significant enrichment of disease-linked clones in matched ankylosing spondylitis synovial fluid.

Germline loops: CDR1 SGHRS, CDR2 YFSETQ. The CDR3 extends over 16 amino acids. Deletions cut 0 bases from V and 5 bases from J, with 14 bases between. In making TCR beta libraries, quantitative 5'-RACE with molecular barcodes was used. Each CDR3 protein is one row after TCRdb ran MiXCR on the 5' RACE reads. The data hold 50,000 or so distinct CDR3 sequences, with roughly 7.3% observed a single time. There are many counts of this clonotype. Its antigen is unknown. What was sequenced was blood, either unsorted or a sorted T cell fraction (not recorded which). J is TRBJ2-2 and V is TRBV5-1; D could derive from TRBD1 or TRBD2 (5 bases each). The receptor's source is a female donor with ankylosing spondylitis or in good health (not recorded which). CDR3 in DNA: TGCGCCAGCAGCTTGGTAACTGGGGACGGGACCGGGGAGCTGTTTTTT. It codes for CASSLVTGDGTGELFF.